Below, 2 T cell receptor beta chains from the same sample are listed, as sequenced in a study of beta chain features in type 1 diabetes. TCRB transcripts that were expressed got sequenced, as all of the isolated RNA had been reverse transcribed. Only in-frame clones appear in the TCRdb table, and some are missing; sequencing was by immunoSEQ multiplex PCR. The sample comprises over 700,000 clones, about 17% of which are singletons, and 0.023% rests with the top ten. Material: naive CD4+ T cells from blood. These receptors were taken from a woman between 18 and 29 years old in good health.

The CDR3 spells CASSEGGSIYGYTF. CDR3 nucleotide sequence: TGTGCCAGCAGTGAAGGTGGCAGCATTTATGGCTACACCTTC. The rearrangement links TRBV2 to TRBJ1-2; no reliable D call. V was pared by 1 base and J by 5 bases, with 11 bases between. Germline V gene sequence: CDR1 SNHLY, CDR2 FYNNEI. The CDR3 loop spans 14 amino acids.

This clone was recorded a few times. V is TRBV10-3 and J is TRBJ1-5; TRBD1 might be the D (5 bases). The CDR3 has 14 amino acids. Trimming removed 5 bases at V and 3 bases at J, with 11 bases between. Germline V CDR1 and CDR2: ENHRY, SYGVKD. This chain's CDR3 is CAISQGGANQPQHF. CDR3 DNA: TGTGCCATCAGTCAGGGTGGGGCCAATCAGCCCCAGCATTTT.